These 13 T cell receptor beta chains were sequenced from one sample in a study of vaccination effects on CD4 cells after COVID-19. Antigen-specific CD4+ T cells expanded by the ViraFEST assay with viral peptide pools were then sequenced. Once cultured for approximately eleven days, the cells underwent separation to obtain CD4+ T cells. The cohort was immunized with two doses of either the BNT162b2 or mRNA-1273 vaccine. Some clones are missing from TCRdb's copy, which holds only in-frame ones; the method was immunoSEQ multiplex PCR. In the table there are around 15,000 clones, 76% of which are singletons. The antigens of these receptors remain unknown. Here the sequenced sample was CD4+ T cells from PBMCs cultured with HCoV-NL63 spike peptides, taken after COVID-19 vaccination. These receptor sequences come from a human donor who received a COVID-19 vaccine.

The V and J genes are TRBV14 and TRBJ2-7; 7 nucleotides line up with TRBD1. The J segment lost 2 bases and the V segment lost 7 bases, leaving 8 bases of the junction unmatched. Per the germline V gene, CDR1 is SGHDN and CDR2 is FVKESK. CDR3 size: 14 residues. The CDR3 DNA is TGTGCCAGCAACCGACAGGGCCCTACCTACGAGCAGTACTTC. Translation gives CASNRQGPTYEQYF.

The chain carries TRBV2 and TRBJ1-2, with D uncertain. Germline assignment: CDR1 SNHLY and CDR2 FYNNEI. The CDR3 is 12 amino acids. The V end was cut by 4 bases, the J end by 4 bases, with 7 bases between. The CDR3 DNA follows: TGTGCCAGCAGTGCTATTCCCTATGGCTACACCTTC. Encoded protein: CASSAIPYGYTF.

This rearrangement joins TRBV7-2 to TRBJ1-5; D not certain. Trimming pared 5 bases from V and 7 bases from J, leaving 18 bases between. The CDR3 spans 15 residues. CDR1 and CDR2 (germline): SGHTA, FQGNSA. Here the CDR3 DNA reads TGTGCCAGCAGCCCCCAGCCGGGTAGTAGCCAGCCCCAGCATTTT. It encodes CASSPQPGSSQPQHF.

The chain employs TRBV6-5 and TRBJ1-3; 8 bases are shared with TRBD1. Germline assignment: CDR1 MNHEY and CDR2 SVGAGI. The J segment lost 4 bases and the V segment lost 6 bases, leaving 5 bases of the junction unmatched. The CDR3 covers 14 residues. The CDR3 spells CASSRGQGGNTIYF. The DNA of the CDR3 is TGTGCCAGCAGCCGCGGACAGGGAGGAAACACCATATATTTT.

This chain links TRBV2 with TRBJ2-1; 9 bases agree with TRBD2. The CDR3 length is 18 residues. The germline CDR1 and CDR2 sequences are SNHLY and FYNNEI. V dropped 8 bases and J dropped 0; count of bases not matched to a gene: 14. The CDR3 is CASPRLAEVGSSYNEQFF. The CDR3 region has the DNA TGTGCCAGCCCGAGACTAGCGGAGGTGGGGAGCTCCTACAATGAGCAGTTCTTC.

The chain carries TRBV2 and TRBJ2-2, with 8 nucleotides matching TRBD2. The CDR3 is 18 residues long. V shed 7 bases, J shed 0 bases, and the junction held 13 bases outside the gene matches. Germline CDR1 and CDR2: SNHLY and FYNNEI. CDR3 coding DNA: TGTGCCAGCACCAGGCCGGGTAGCGGGGTTTCGAACACCGGGGAGCTGTTTTTT. It encodes CASTRPGSGVSNTGELFF.

The V gene is TRBV7-9, the J gene TRBJ2-7; D gene uncertain. Trimming took 5 bases from V and 0 from J, leaving 11 bases between them. Germline-derived CDR1 and CDR2 are SEHNR and FQNEAQ (reference sequence). The CDR3 runs 14 residues. DNA for the CDR3: TGTGCCAGCAGCCCAGTTGCTAGCTCCTACGAGCAGTACTTC. Protein: CASSPVASSYEQYF.

The rearrangement uses TRBV9 and TRBJ1-2; 7 bases align to TRBD1. The ends lost 0 bases at V and 8 bases at J; junction bases unmatched: 7. This CDR3 has 14 amino acids. Germline CDR1 reads SGDLS; CDR2 reads YYNGEE. The CDR3 DNA reads as TGTGCCAGCAGCGTAGAGACAGGGACGGAGGGCTACACCTTC. Translation gives CASSVETGTEGYTF.

This clone has more than one count but fewer than ten. The rearrangement uses TRBV7-6 and TRBJ2-2; D is perhaps TRBD2 (6 bases). CDR1 SGHVS and CDR2 FNYEAQ come from the germline V gene. The CDR3 sequence is 16 residues long. V lost 1 base to trimming and J lost 1 base, with 10 bases between them. CDR3 DNA sequence: TGTGCCAGCAGCTTAGAGGGAGGTCTGAACACCGGGGAGCTGTTTTTT. Translation gives CASSLEGGLNTGELFF. The entire variable domain, with the rest obtained from reference TRBV7-6 and TRBJ2-2, is as follows: GAGVSQSPRYKVTKRGQDVALRCDPISGHVSLYWYRQALGQGPEFLTYFNYEAQQDKSGLPNDRFSAERPEGSISTLTIQRTEQRDSAMYRCASSLEGGLNTGELFFGEGSRLTVL.

The chain links TRBV11-2 to TRBJ2-3; D gene uncertain. V lost 0 bases and J lost 7, with 8 bases in between. CDR1 and CDR2 (germline): SGHAT, FQNNGV. This CDR3 has 13 amino acids. The CDR3 nucleotides read TGTGCCAGCAGCTTAGAGCCTCAAAATACGCAGTATTTT. It codes for CASSLEPQNTQYF.

V gene TRBV30 combines with J gene TRBJ2-5; 7 nucleotides match TRBD2. Germline V gene lookup returns CDR1 GTSNPN and CDR2 SVGIG (reference sequence). The ends lost 2 bases at V and 1 base at J; junction bases unmatched: 7. This CDR3 spans 15 amino acids. This chain's CDR3 is CAWSLRGLTQETQYF. For the CDR3, the DNA is TGTGCCTGGAGTCTGAGGGGACTAACCCAAGAGACCCAGTACTTC.

The chain carries TRBV19 and TRBJ1-2; unclear D gene. Germline assignment: CDR1 LNHDA and CDR2 SQIVND (reference sequence). There are 16 residues in the CDR3. V gave up 3 bases and J gave up 0 bases, with 14 bases separating them. The CDR3 sequence: CASSMRSAGANYGYTF. The CDR3, as DNA: TGTGCCAGTAGTATGAGATCAGCTGGGGCTAACTATGGCTACACCTTC. Filled out from reference TRBV19 and TRBJ1-2, the complete variable domain reads DGGITQSPKYLFRKEGQNVTLSCEQNLNHDAMYWYRQDPGQGLRLIYYSQIVNDFQKGDIAEGYSVSREKKESFPLTVTSAQKNPTAFYLCASSMRSAGANYGYTFGSGTRLTVV.

The J gene is TRBJ2-7, the V gene TRBV7-8, with 8 bases lining up with TRBD1. CDR3 length: 16 residues. The germline CDR1 and CDR2 sequences are SGHVS and FQNEAQ. J gave up 3 bases and V 5 bases, and 12 bases lay outside the gene matches. The CDR3 DNA reads TGTGCCAGCAGCCGGAGCAGGGGGCAGCCTCGCTACGAGCAGTACTTC. Amino acid sequence: CASSRSRGQPRYEQYF.